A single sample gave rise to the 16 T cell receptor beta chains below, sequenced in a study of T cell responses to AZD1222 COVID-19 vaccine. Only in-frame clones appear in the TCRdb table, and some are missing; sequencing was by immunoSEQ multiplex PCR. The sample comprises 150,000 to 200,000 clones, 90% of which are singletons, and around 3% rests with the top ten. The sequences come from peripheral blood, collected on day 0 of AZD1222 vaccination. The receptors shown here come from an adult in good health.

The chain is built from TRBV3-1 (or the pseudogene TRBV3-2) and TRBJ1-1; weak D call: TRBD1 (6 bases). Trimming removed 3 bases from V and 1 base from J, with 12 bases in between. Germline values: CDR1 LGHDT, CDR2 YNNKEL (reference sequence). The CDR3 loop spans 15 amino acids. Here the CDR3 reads CASSHSGRGNTEAFF. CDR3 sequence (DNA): TGTGCCAGCAGCCATAGTGGCAGGGGGAACACTGAAGCTTTCTTT.

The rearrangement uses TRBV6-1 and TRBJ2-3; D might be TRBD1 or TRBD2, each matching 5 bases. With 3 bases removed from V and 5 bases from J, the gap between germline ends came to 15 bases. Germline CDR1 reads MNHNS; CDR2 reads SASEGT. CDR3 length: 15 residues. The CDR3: CASSDGWGFGDTQYF. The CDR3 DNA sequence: TGTGCCAGCAGTGACGGTTGGGGGTTCGGAGATACGCAGTATTTT.

The CDR3: CASSYSRLFEAFF. Here the CDR3 DNA reads TGTGCCAGCAGTTACTCGAGGCTGTTTGAAGCTTTCTTT. The rearrangement links TRBV6-6 to TRBJ1-1; no firm D call. V gave up 0 bases and J gave up 7 bases, with 9 bases separating them. CDR1 MNHNY and CDR2 SVGAGI come from the germline V gene (reference sequence). The CDR3 length is 13 residues.

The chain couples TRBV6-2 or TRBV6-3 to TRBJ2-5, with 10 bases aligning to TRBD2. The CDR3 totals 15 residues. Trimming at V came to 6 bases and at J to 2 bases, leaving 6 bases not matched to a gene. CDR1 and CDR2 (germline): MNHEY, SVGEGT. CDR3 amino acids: CASSPWGLAQETQYF. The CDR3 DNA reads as TGTGCCAGCAGCCCCTGGGGACTAGCGCAAGAGACCCAGTACTTC.

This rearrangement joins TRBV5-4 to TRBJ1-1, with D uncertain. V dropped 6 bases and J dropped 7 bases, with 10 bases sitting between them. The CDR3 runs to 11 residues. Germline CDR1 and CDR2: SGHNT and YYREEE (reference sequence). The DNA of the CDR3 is TGTGCCAGCACGAGTGGTATTGAAGCTTTCTTT. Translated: CASTSGIEAFF.

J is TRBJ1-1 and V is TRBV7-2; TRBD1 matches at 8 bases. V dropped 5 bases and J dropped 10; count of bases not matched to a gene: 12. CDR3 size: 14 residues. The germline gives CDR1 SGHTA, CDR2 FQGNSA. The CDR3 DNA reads TGTGCCAGCAGCCCCACAACAGGGGGTGGAGTAGCTTTCTTT. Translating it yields CASSPTTGGGVAFF. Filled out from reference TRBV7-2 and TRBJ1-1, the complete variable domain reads GAGVSQSPSNKVTEKGKDVELRCDPISGHTALYWYRQSLGQGLEFLIYFQGNSAPDKSGLPSDRFSAERTGGSVSTLTIQRTQQEDSAVYLCASSPTTGGGVAFFGQGTRLTVV.

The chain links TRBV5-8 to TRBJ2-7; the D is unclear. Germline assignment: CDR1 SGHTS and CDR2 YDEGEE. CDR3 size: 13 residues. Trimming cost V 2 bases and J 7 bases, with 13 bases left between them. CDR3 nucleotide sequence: TGTGCCAGCAGCTTTGGGTCAGGTATGGAGCAGTACTTC. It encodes CASSFGSGMEQYF.

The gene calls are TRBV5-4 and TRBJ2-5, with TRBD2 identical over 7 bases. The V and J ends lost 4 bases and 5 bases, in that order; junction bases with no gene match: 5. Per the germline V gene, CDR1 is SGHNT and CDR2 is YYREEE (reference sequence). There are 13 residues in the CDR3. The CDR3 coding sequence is TGTGCCAGCAGCCCGCGGGGAGGGGAGACCCAGTACTTC. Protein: CASSPRGGETQYF.

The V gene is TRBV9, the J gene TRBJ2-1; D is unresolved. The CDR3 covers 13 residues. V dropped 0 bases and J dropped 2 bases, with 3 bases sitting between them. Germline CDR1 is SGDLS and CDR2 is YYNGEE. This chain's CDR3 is CASSVGAYNEQFF. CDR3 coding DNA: TGTGCCAGCAGCGTAGGGGCCTACAATGAGCAGTTCTTC.

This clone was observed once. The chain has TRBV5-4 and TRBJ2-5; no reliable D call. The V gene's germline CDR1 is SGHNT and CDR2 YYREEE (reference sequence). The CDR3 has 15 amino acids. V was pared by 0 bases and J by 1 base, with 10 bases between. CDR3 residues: CASSLVGRVQETQYF. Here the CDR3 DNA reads TGTGCCAGCAGCTTGGTCGGTCGCGTCCAAGAGACCCAGTACTTC.

The CDR3 DNA is TGTGCCAGCAGCCAAGATGGGACTAGCGGGGTCTACGAGCAGTACTTC. Protein: CASSQDGTSGVYEQYF. The rearrangement links TRBV4-2 to TRBJ2-7; 13 nucleotides match TRBD2. CDR1 and CDR2 (germline): LGHNA, YNFKEQ. This CDR3 spans 16 amino acids. V was clipped by 0 bases and J by 3 bases; unmatched bases: 2.

The CDR3 protein is CASSRDSNQPQHF. CDR3 sequence (DNA): TGTGCCAGCAGCCGAGATAGCAATCAGCCCCAGCATTTT. The chain is built from TRBV7-8 and TRBJ1-5, with D uncertain. Looked up from germline, CDR1 is SGHVS and CDR2 is FQNEAQ. This CDR3 is built from 13 residues. Trimming stripped 5 bases from V and 0 bases from J, with 5 bases between. The entire variable domain, with the rest obtained from reference TRBV7-8 and TRBJ1-5, is as follows: GAGVSQSPRYKVAKRGQDVALRCDPISGHVSLFWYQQALGQGPEFLTYFQNEAQLDKSGLPSDRFFAERPEGSVSTLKIQRTQQEDSAVYLCASSRDSNQPQHFGDGTRLSIL.

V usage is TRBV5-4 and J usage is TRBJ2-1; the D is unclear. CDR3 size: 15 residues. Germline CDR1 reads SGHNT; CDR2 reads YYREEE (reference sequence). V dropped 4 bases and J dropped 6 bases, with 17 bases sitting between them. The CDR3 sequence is CASSPDTELFNEQFF. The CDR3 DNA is TGTGCCAGCAGCCCCGACACCGAGTTATTCAATGAGCAGTTCTTC.

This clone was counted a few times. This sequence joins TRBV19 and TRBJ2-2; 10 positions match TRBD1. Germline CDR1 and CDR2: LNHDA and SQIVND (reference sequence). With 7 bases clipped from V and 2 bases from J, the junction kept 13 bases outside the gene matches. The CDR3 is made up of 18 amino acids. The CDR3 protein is CASTILGTGAHNTGELFF. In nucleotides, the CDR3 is TGTGCCAGTACCATCCTCGGGACAGGGGCCCACAACACCGGGGAGCTGTTTTTT.

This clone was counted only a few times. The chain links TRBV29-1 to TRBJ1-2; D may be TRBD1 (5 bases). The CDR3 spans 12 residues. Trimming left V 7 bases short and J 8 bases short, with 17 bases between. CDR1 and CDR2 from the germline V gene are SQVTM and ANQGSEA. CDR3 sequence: CSATGTKRGYTF. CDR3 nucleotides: TGCAGCGCTACCGGGACCAAGAGGGGCTACACCTTC.

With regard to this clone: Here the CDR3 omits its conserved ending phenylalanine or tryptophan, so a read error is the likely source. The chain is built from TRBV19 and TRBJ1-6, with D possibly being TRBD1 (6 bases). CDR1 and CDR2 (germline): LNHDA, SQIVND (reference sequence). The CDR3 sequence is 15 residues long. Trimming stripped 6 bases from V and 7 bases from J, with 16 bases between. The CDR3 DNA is TGTGCCAGTAGCCCTCAGGGGATATCGAATTCACCCCTCCACCTT. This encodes CASSPQGISNSPLHL.